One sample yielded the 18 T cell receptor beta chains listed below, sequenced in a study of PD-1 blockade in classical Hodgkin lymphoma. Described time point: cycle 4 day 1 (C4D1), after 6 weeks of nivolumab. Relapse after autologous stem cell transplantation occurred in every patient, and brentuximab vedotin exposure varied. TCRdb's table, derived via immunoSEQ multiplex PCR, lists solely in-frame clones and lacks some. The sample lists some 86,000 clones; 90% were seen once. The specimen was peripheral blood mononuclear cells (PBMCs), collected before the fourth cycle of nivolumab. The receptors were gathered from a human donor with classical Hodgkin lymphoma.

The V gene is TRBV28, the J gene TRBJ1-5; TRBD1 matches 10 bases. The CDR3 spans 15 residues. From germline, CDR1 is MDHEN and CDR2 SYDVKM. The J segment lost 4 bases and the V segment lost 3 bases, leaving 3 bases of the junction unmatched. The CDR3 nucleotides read TGTGCCAGCAGTTTGTGGGGACAGGGGAATCAGCCCCAGCATTTT. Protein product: CASSLWGQGNQPQHF. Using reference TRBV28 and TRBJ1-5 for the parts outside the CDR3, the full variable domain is DVKVTQSSRYLVKRTGEKVFLECVQDMDHENMFWYRQDPGLGLRLIYFSYDVKMKEKGDIPEGYSVSREKKERFSLILESASTNQTSMYLCASSLWGQGNQPQHFGDGTRLSIL.

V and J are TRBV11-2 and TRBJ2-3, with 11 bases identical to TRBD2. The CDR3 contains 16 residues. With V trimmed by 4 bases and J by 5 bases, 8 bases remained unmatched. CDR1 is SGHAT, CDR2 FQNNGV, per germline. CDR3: CASSSTASGGLDTQYF. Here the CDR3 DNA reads TGTGCCAGCAGCTCAACGGCTAGCGGGGGGTTAGATACGCAGTATTTT. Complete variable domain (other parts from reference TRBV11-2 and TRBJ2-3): EAGVAQSPRYKIIEKRQSVAFWCNPISGHATLYWYQQILGQGPKLLIQFQNNGVVDDSQLPKDRFSAERLKGVDSTLKIQPAKLEDSAVYLCASSSTASGGLDTQYFGPGTRLTVL.

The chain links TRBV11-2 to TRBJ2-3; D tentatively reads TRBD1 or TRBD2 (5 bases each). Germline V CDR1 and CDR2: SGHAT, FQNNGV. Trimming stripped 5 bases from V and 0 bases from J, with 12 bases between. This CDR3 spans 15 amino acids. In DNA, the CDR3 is TGTGCCAGCAGCCTAGCAGGGCAGAGCACAGATACGCAGTATTTT. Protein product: CASSLAGQSTDTQYF.

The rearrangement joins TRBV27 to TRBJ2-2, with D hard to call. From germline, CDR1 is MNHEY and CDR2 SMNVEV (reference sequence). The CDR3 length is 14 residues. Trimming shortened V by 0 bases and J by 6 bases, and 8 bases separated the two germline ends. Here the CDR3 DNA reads TGTGCCAGCAGTTTATCGTTCAGTGCCGGGGAGCTGTTTTTT. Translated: CASSLSFSAGELFF.

CDR3 protein: CASSPPATTGQSSGANVLTF. The CDR3 DNA reads TGTGCCAGCTCACCCCCAGCCACGACAGGGCAGAGCTCTGGGGCCAACGTCCTGACTTTC. The chain employs TRBV18 and TRBJ2-6, with 7 bases aligning to TRBD1. Germline assignment: CDR1 KGHSH and CDR2 LQKENI. The CDR3 contains 20 residues. V was pared by 3 bases and J by 0 bases, with 14 bases of the junction left unmatched.

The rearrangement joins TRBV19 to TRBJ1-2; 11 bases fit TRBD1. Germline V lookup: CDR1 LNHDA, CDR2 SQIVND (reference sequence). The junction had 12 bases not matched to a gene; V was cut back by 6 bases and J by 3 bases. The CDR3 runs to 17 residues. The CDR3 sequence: CASSQTFRDRGYYGYTF. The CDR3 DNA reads TGTGCCAGTAGCCAGACTTTCCGGGACAGGGGGTACTATGGCTACACCTTC.

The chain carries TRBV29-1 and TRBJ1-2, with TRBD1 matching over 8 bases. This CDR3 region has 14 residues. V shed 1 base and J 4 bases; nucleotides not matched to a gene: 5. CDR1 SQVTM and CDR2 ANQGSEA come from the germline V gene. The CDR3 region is CSVEGQGRGYGYTF. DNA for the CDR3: TGCAGCGTTGAAGGACAGGGGAGAGGCTATGGCTACACCTTC.

This CDR3 is CASSQDQGEFGDQPQHF. As DNA, the CDR3 is TGTGCCAGCAGCCAAGACCAAGGGGAATTTGGCGATCAGCCCCAGCATTTT. The chain employs TRBV4-2 and TRBJ1-5; D is perhaps TRBD1 (5 bases). The germline V and J ends were trimmed by 0 bases and 5 bases, with 17 bases remaining between them. The germline V gene encodes CDR1 LGHNA and CDR2 YNFKEQ. CDR3 length equals 17 residues.

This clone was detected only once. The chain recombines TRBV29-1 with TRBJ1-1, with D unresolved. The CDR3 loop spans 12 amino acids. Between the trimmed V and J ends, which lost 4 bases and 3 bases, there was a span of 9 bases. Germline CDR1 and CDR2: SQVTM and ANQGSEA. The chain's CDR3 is CSVVRVYTEAFF. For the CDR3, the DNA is TGCAGCGTTGTTCGGGTCTACACTGAAGCTTTCTTT. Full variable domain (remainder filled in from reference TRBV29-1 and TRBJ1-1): SAVISQKPSRDICQRGTSLTIQCQVDSQVTMMFWYRQQPGQSLTLIATANQGSEATYESGFVIDKFPISRPNLTFSTLTVSNMSPEDSSIYLCSVVRVYTEAFFGQGTRLTVV.

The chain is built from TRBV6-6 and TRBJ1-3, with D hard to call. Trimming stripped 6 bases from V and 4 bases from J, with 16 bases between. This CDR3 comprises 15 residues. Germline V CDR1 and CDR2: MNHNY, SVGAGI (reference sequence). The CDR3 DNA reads TGTGCCAGCAGCTCGCTATGGGGTTACGGAAACACCATATATTTT. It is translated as CASSSLWGYGNTIYF.

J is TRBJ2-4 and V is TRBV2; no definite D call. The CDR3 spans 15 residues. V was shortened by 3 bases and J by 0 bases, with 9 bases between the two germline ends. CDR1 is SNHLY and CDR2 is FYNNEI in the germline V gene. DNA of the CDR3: TGTGCCAGCAGTGAGGATTGGGGAGCCAAAAACATTCAGTACTTC. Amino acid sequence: CASSEDWGAKNIQYF.

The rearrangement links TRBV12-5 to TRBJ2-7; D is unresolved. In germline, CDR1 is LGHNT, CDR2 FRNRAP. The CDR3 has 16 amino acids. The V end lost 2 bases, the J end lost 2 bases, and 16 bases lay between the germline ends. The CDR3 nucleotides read TGTGCTAGTGGTTTGACCACGGGCCCTACCCCCTACGAGCAGTACTTC. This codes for CASGLTTGPTPYEQYF.

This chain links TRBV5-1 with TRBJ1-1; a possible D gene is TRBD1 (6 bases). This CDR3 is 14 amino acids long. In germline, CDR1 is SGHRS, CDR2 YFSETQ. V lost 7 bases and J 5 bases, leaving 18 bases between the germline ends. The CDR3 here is CASGLGGAGTEAFF. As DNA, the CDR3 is TGCGCCAGCGGTTTGGGGGGCGCGGGAACTGAAGCTTTCTTT.

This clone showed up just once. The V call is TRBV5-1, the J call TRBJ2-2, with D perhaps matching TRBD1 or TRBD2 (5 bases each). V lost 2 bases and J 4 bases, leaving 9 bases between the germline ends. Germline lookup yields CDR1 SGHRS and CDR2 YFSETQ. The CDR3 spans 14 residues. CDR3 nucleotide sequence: TGCGCCAGCAGCTTTTGGGACGGCACCGGGGAGCTGTTTTTT. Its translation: CASSFWDGTGELFF.

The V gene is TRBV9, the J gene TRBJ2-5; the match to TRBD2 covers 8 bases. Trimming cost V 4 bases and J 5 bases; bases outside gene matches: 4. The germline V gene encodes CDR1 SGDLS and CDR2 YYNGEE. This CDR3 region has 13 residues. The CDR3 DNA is TGTGCCAGCAGCCCCGGGGGGGGTGAGACCCAGTACTTC. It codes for CASSPGGGETQYF.

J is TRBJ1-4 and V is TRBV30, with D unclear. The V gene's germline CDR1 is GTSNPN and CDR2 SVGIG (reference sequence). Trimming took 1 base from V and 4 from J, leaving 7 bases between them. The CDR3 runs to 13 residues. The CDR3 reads CAWSGQLNEKLFF. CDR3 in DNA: TGTGCCTGGAGTGGGCAGCTTAATGAAAAACTGTTTTTT. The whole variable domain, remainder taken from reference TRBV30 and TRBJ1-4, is SQTIHQWPATLVQPVGSPLSLECTVEGTSNPNLYWYRQAAGRGLQLLFYSVGIGQISSEVPQNLSASRPQDRQFILSSKKLLLSDSGFYLCAWSGQLNEKLFFGSGTQLSVL.

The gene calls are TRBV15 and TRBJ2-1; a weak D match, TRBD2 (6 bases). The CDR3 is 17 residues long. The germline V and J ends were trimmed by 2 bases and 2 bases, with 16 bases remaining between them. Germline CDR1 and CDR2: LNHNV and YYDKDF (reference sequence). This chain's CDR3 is CATSRTPEGLAYNEQFF. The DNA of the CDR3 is TGTGCCACCAGCAGAACCCCGGAGGGGCTAGCCTACAATGAGCAGTTCTTC.

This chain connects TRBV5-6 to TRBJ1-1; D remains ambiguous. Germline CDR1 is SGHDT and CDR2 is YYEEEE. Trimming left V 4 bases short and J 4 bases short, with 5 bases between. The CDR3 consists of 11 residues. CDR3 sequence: CASSRATEAFF. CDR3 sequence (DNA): TGTGCCAGCAGCCGGGCCACTGAAGCTTTCTTT.